Here is one T cell receptor (beta chain) with its context. Its antigen is not yet known. One base away there is no much larger clone; base qualities are not given. The cohort was made up of hundreds of healthy bone marrow donors. All cohort members were sampled while nominally healthy, although unrecorded immune exposures were likely present. The donor tested CMV seronegative and was one of the 352 seronegative cohort members. A peripheral blood sample was provided by each donor, and peripheral blood mononuclear cells were used for TCR beta sequencing. The Qiagen DNeasy Blood Extraction Kit was used to extract genomic DNA from the blood cell samples. Libraries were prepared through the immunoSEQ multiplex PCR assay. A mixture of 60 forward primers for TCR Vbeta segments and 13 reverse primers for TCR Jbeta segments was used in the multiplex PCR. The CDR3 region of rearranged TCR beta genes was amplified from genomic DNA with a multiplex PCR assay. On the Illumina HiSeq System, the amplified TCR beta libraries were sequenced as 87-base-pair reads. The paper's processing steps were these. In a later analysis, roughly 80 million unique TCR beta chains were counted across the 666 repertoires, and roughly 11 million of these chains were shared by at least two donors. A nearest-neighbor algorithm error-corrected the raw reads and collapsed the reads into unique sequences, merging closely related sequences to remove PCR and sequencing errors. CDR3 sequences were aligned to IMGT reference sequences to assign V, D and J gene segments. For a sequence to be retained, a match of at least six nucleotides to both a V gene segment and a J gene segment was required. Rearrangements were called productive when the CDR3 lacked stop codons and stayed in frame with V and J; all others were non-productive. Following IMGT convention, CDR3 was defined as the stretch from the second conserved V-encoded cysteine to the conserved J-encoded phenylalanine. In an earlier analysis of roughly 580 of the donors, sequences lacking an unambiguous match to a single V gene segment were excluded. In an earlier analysis of a few hundred of the donors, a V segment was called functional when productive rearrangements were above 56.7%, and segregating when the standard deviation between donors exceeded 5%. A statistical classification framework was built to diagnose cytomegalovirus status from the catalog of TCR beta chain sequences. V and J gene assignment, in a later analysis, came from comparing TCR nucleotide sequences with IMGT/GENE-DB human TR gene sequences. In a later analysis, CDR3 sequences and most-parsimonious VDJ recombination scenarios were assigned using the TCRdist pipeline. A later analysis defined each TCR beta chain by its CDR3 amino acid sequence plus V-gene family, and excluded reads lacking a unique V-gene family. A later analysis removed 550 to 700 highly shared, low-generation-probability nucleotide sequences to deal with suspected cross-contamination and a sequencing artifact. In a later analysis, a clonal expansion index was calculated for each public chain from normalized within-repertoire ranks of inferred template counts. In a later analysis, generation probabilities were computed with a VDJ recombination model fitted to out-of-frame rearrangements, and the resulting probabilities were checked against IGoR. Hypergeometric tests were used in a later analysis to score TCR-TCR, TCR-HLA and TCR-CMV co-occurrence, with a repertoire-size bias correction applied to the TCR pairs. In a later analysis, false discovery rates were estimated by permuting HLA or CMV assignments 20 times. In a later analysis, co-occurring TCRs were grouped using DBSCAN, with TCRdist sequence similarity added in when clustering inside HLA-allele-positive subsets. For co-occurrence clustering, repertoires with fewer than 30,000 or more than 120,000 public chains were excluded, along with roughly 5 repertoires with anomalous nucleotide sharing. TCRdb stores this immuneACCESS table with in-frame sequences only. Part of the clones is absent; in the studies checked, under half of the shortfall reflects unresolved V genes, and no reason is known for the rest. V and J calls and clone size are copied from that table; D and trimming were computed from the DNA. The sample contains tens of thousands of clones, around 80% of them found a single time. The ten most abundant clones make up 6% of the sample.

This specimen comes from a study of cytomegalovirus exposure and HLA in healthy donors (dated by TCRdb to the late 2010s). For context, the study as a whole: An earlier analysis of approximately 590 of the donors reported about 290 Gb of sequence data and 100 million to 140 million unique TCR beta sequences from roughly 200 million T cells. Roughly 300 gigabases of sequencing data and 70 million to 85 million unique TCR sequences were included in an early release covering about 620 HLA-typed donors. Among the roughly 400 genotyped donors, approximately 81% belonged to the genetic ancestry cluster associated with self-reported Caucasian donors. The aim of the study was to test whether cataloging public T cell receptors could identify signatures of past pathogen exposure. The T cell repertoires of 700 or so subjects were profiled by immunosequencing and related to cytomegalovirus serostatus. In addition to the first cohort of 650 to 800 subjects, a separate validation cohort of approximately 120 different subjects was used. The study combined high-throughput TCR immunosequencing, statistical association of individual TCRs with disease status, and machine learning to predict cytomegalovirus infection status. To study patterns of TCR occurrence, a later analysis re-analyzed previously published TCR beta repertoires from 650 to 750 donors and added high-resolution HLA genotyping. Rather than drawing on any new phenotypic data, the later analysis identified candidate immune exposures from TCR beta sequences and the way those sequences occurred across donors. In an earlier analysis of around 540 of the donors, high-throughput TCR beta sequencing was used to judge whether each TCR beta V gene segment behaved as functional or pseudogenic. Donor age, sex, ethnicity and CMV serostatus were compiled together with the repertoire data. Genome-wide SNP genotypes for about 65% of the roughly 670 donors were used in a later genetic analysis, which treated that subset as a discovery cohort. Every discovery cohort repertoire had been produced on one sequencing platform. HLA typing covered class I and class II loci at four-digit resolution. The number of donors typed differed by locus, with 629-630 for A, B, C, DRB1 and DQB1, roughly 520 for DQA1, over 600 for DPA1, and 400 to 490 for DPB1. Roughly 5 DR-DQ haplotypes were handled as single units for association and clustering, since linkage in the cohort was strong. Among around 400 genotyped donors of the cohort, an average of around 240,000 unique TCR beta nucleotide sequences was sequenced per donor, of which 15% to 20% were non-productive. The study at large found these results: The 87-base-pair reads could not distinguish some IMGT-functional V segments, including TRBV6-2 and TRBV6-3, so those segments were excluded. In a later analysis, HLA-associated TCR beta chains were found to be more clonally expanded and to have lower generation probabilities than equally common non-associated chains. According to a later analysis, most CMV-associated TCR beta chains appeared to be HLA-restricted, and the HLA associations seemed to be driven largely by CMV exposure. Cytomegalovirus status was reported to be diagnosed by the classifier with high specificity and sensitivity in both the original and validation cohorts. An earlier analysis of several hundred of the donors showed that most TCR beta V segments appeared in productive rearrangements either about 90% or about 30% of the time, which broadly matched IMGT annotations. According to a later analysis, parvovirus B19, influenza, CMV and Epstein-Barr virus appeared linked to several top co-occurrence clusters. In a later analysis, about 16,000 TCR beta sequences were associated with specific HLA alleles at a false discovery rate of 0.05. When HLA alleles, especially DR and DQ, strongly co-occurred, attributing TCR associations to individual alleles was difficult. Correlated functional status among segregating V segments might be attributable to linkage disequilibrium, but an unknown experimental factor could not be ruled out. A cluster of highly shared sequence variants was judged likely to be a technical artifact of the sequencing pipeline. This cohort had only TCR beta chains sequenced, and the lack of alpha or paired-chain data limited which features could be detected. In a later analysis, the rate of TCR association differed among HLA loci, with DRB1 alleles having the most associated TCRs and HLA-C alleles having the fewest. A total of around 150 TCR beta chains were listed by the study as associated with cytomegalovirus. Across donors, most TCR sequences were observed very rarely, whereas some public TCRs were present in many individuals. Seventeen rarely observed V segments, including chromosome 9 orphons, were excluded from the earlier analysis of just under 600 of the donors because counts were too low. According to a later genetic analysis, donors in an Asian-associated ancestry cluster had fewer N-insertions in productive TCRs than the approximately 700-donor mean. According to the authors, the approach could potentially be generalized to other disease states and immunological phenotypes. In vitro tests confirmed that a few of the cytomegalovirus-associated TCR beta chains recognize cytomegalovirus antigens. A further reported finding was that TCR beta sequences accurately predicted the HLA-A and HLA-B alleles for most subjects in the first cohort. A later genetic analysis associated a missense DCLRE1C variant with V-gene and J-gene trimming of TCR beta chains, and an independent cohort replicated the association. CMV serostatus was the only immune exposure information available for the cohort. Because HLA typing was unavailable for some donors at each locus, only the typed subset was used in association tests. Roughly uniform sequencing depth across donors was assumed in presence/absence analyses, although this assumption may not hold.

In the germline V gene, CDR1 corresponds to KGHSH and CDR2 to LQKENI. The cysteine opens and the phenylalanine closes a CDR3 of 13 amino acids. The entry retains the CDR3 DNA only, 39 bases that are in frame from base 1. V and J lose 3 bases and 2 bases, and a span of 6 bases separates them. The TCR originated in a male donor in good health and CMV-seronegative. The chain is made from TRBV18 and TRBJ2-3; a confident D gene designation cannot be given. Material: PBMCs. The nucleotides are TGTGCCAGCTCACCGGGCAACACAGATACGCAGTATTTT. This yields the protein CASSPGNTDTQYF.